A selection of T cell receptor beta chains follows, all from one sample in a study of blood T cells in healthy people across ages. TCRdb used MiXCR to reprocess the 5' RACE reads, holding one entry per CDR3 protein. Of about 830,000 distinct CDR3 sequences in the sample, around 62% are singletons; the top ten hold 25% to 35%. Specimen: blood. The receptor source for this set is a young man in good health. Both conserved end residues are part of each CDR3. A D gene is named only where the DNA matches it firmly. Expanded clones are given a class, and other clones once, few, many or no size at all.

v_call: TRBV6-2/TRBV6-3; d_call: .; clone_size: .; j_call: TRBJ2-7; cdr3_aa: CASGLGNSYEQYF; cdr3_nt: TGTGCCAGCGGATTAGGGAACTCCTACGAGCAGTACTTC
v_call: TRBV6-2/TRBV6-3; d_call: .; clone_size: .; j_call: TRBJ1-2; cdr3_aa: CASSYSKGRYSYGYTF; cdr3_nt: TGTGCCAGCAGTTACTCGAAAGGGAGATATAGCTATGGCTACACCTTC
v_call: TRBV10-3; d_call: .; clone_size: .; j_call: TRBJ2-5; cdr3_aa: CAISDSNLNEQYF; cdr3_nt: TGTGCCATCAGTGACTCGAACTTGAATGAGCAGTACTTC
v_call: TRBV7-2; d_call: .; clone_size: .; j_call: TRBJ2-1; cdr3_aa: CASSLREDNEQFF; cdr3_nt: TGTGCCAGCAGCTTAAGGGAGGACAATGAGCAGTTCTTC
v_call: TRBV12-3/TRBV12-4; d_call: .; clone_size: .; j_call: TRBJ1-1; cdr3_aa: CASTPGGVSEAFF; cdr3_nt: TGTGCCAGCACCCCGGGGGGCGTCTCTGAAGCTTTCTTT
v_call: TRBV12-3/TRBV12-4; d_call: TRBD1; clone_size: few; j_call: TRBJ2-7; cdr3_aa: CASSSGTEAYEQYF; cdr3_nt: TGTGCCAGCAGCTCTGGGACAGAAGCCTACGAGCAGTACTTC
v_call: TRBV20-1; d_call: .; clone_size: .; j_call: TRBJ1-4; cdr3_aa: CSARLPQGDEKLFF; cdr3_nt: TGCAGTGCTAGACTACCACAGGGAGATGAAAAACTGTTTTTT
v_call: TRBV7-9; d_call: .; clone_size: .; j_call: TRBJ1-2; cdr3_aa: CASSSRTALGSNYGYTF; cdr3_nt: TGTGCCAGCAGCTCTCGGACGGCTCTGGGCTCTAACTATGGCTACACCTTC
v_call: TRBV7-9; d_call: .; clone_size: few; j_call: TRBJ1-1; cdr3_aa: CASSRVDGFVTEAFF; cdr3_nt: TGTGCCAGCAGCCGGGTTGACGGGTTTGTCACTGAAGCTTTCTTT
v_call: TRBV4-2; d_call: TRBD1; clone_size: .; j_call: TRBJ2-5; cdr3_aa: CASSQGRQGVFETQYF; cdr3_nt: TGTGCCAGCAGCCAGGGGAGACAGGGGGTCTTTGAGACCCAGTACTTC
v_call: TRBV9; d_call: .; clone_size: .; j_call: TRBJ1-2; cdr3_aa: CASTEQPAHYGYTF; cdr3_nt: TGTGCCAGCACGGAGCAACCGGCCCACTATGGCTACACCTTC
v_call: TRBV5-6; d_call: .; clone_size: .; j_call: TRBJ1-2; cdr3_aa: CASSPGHRLYGYTF; cdr3_nt: TGTGCCAGCAGCCCTGGACATAGACTCTATGGCTACACCTTC
v_call: TRBV4-2; d_call: .; clone_size: .; j_call: TRBJ2-7; cdr3_aa: CASSQDAYKDGYEQYF; cdr3_nt: TGTGCCAGCAGCCAAGATGCGTACAAAGATGGGTACGAGCAGTACTTC
v_call: TRBV6-5; d_call: .; clone_size: .; j_call: TRBJ2-3; cdr3_aa: CASSLWPYTDTQYF; cdr3_nt: TGTGCCAGCAGTTTATGGCCGTACACAGATACGCAGTATTTT
v_call: TRBV6-2/TRBV6-3; d_call: .; clone_size: few; j_call: TRBJ1-2; cdr3_aa: CASSSTGQGYGYTF; cdr3_nt: TGTGCCAGCAGTTCTACGGGGCAGGGCTATGGCTACACCTTC
v_call: TRBV9; d_call: TRBD2; clone_size: .; j_call: TRBJ2-7; cdr3_aa: CASSVEASGATYEQYF; cdr3_nt: TGTGCCAGCAGCGTAGAAGCTAGCGGGGCCACCTACGAGCAGTACTTC
v_call: TRBV6-5; d_call: .; clone_size: .; j_call: TRBJ2-1; cdr3_aa: CASSYSPPSYEQFF; cdr3_nt: TGTGCCAGCAGTTACTCGCCGCCTAGCTATGAGCAGTTCTTC
v_call: TRBV9; d_call: TRBD1; clone_size: few; j_call: TRBJ1-6; cdr3_aa: CASSAAGTEFSPLHF; cdr3_nt: TGTGCCAGCAGCGCCGCCGGGACAGAGTTTTCACCCCTCCACTTT
v_call: TRBV9; d_call: .; clone_size: .; j_call: TRBJ1-2; cdr3_aa: CASSPGNLYGYTF; cdr3_nt: TGTGCCAGCAGCCCAGGGAACCTCTATGGCTACACCTTC
v_call: TRBV20-1; d_call: TRBD2; clone_size: .; j_call: TRBJ2-1; cdr3_aa: CSARKGLAGANTGEQFF; cdr3_nt: TGCAGTGCTAGAAAGGGGCTAGCGGGGGCGAACACCGGGGAGCAGTTCTTC
v_call: TRBV29-1; d_call: .; clone_size: .; j_call: TRBJ2-5; cdr3_aa: CSVGGDQETQYF; cdr3_nt: TGCAGCGTTGGGGGGGACCAAGAGACCCAGTACTTC
v_call: TRBV20-1; d_call: TRBD2; clone_size: few; j_call: TRBJ2-3; cdr3_aa: CSAGSGGTDTQYF; cdr3_nt: TGCAGTGCCGGCAGCGGGGGCACAGATACGCAGTATTTT
v_call: TRBV25-1; d_call: TRBD1; clone_size: few; j_call: TRBJ1-5; cdr3_aa: CASSRGQGEDQPQHF; cdr3_nt: TGTGCCAGCAGCCGTGGTCAGGGGGAGGATCAGCCCCAGCATTTT
v_call: TRBV2; d_call: TRBD2; clone_size: few; j_call: TRBJ2-4; cdr3_aa: CASSILSGGLDIQYF; cdr3_nt: TGTGCCAGCAGTATACTTAGCGGGGGGCTGGACATTCAGTACTTC
v_call: TRBV5-5; d_call: .; clone_size: .; j_call: TRBJ1-5; cdr3_aa: CASSPGTHDQPQHF; cdr3_nt: TGTGCCAGCAGCCCCGGGACCCACGATCAGCCCCAGCATTTT
v_call: TRBV5-6; d_call: .; clone_size: once; j_call: TRBJ2-7; cdr3_aa: CASSLNQEQYF; cdr3_nt: TGTGCCAGCAGCTTGAATCAAGAGCAGTACTTC
v_call: TRBV7-9; d_call: .; clone_size: once; j_call: TRBJ2-1; cdr3_aa: CASSLAEGLVYNEQFF; cdr3_nt: TGTGCCAGCAGCTTAGCGGAGGGCCTCGTCTACAATGAGCAGTTCTTC
v_call: TRBV25-1; d_call: TRBD2; clone_size: few; j_call: TRBJ2-6; cdr3_aa: CASSWGGSGANVLTF; cdr3_nt: TGTGCCAGCAGTTGGGGGGGAAGCGGGGCCAACGTCCTGACTTTC
v_call: TRBV6-6; d_call: TRBD1; clone_size: .; j_call: TRBJ1-5; cdr3_aa: CTSSYSPDRGYQPQHF; cdr3_nt: TGTACCAGCAGTTACTCCCCGGACAGGGGATATCAGCCCCAGCATTTT
v_call: TRBV7-2; d_call: .; clone_size: many; j_call: TRBJ2-7; cdr3_aa: CASSSPSGYRREQYF; cdr3_nt: TGTGCCAGCAGCTCCCCGTCAGGGTATCGTCGCGAGCAGTACTTC
v_call: TRBV12-3/TRBV12-4; d_call: TRBD1; clone_size: .; j_call: TRBJ2-1; cdr3_aa: CASSRGQGRSYNEQFF; cdr3_nt: TGTGCCAGCAGTAGGGGACAGGGTCGTTCCTACAATGAGCAGTTCTTC
v_call: TRBV20-1; d_call: .; clone_size: .; j_call: TRBJ1-2; cdr3_aa: CSARVHGLSGYTF; cdr3_nt: TGCAGTGCTAGAGTCCACGGGCTGAGTGGCTACACCTTC